This T cell receptor beta chain emerged from a study of T cell repertoires in cytomegalovirus infection (dated by TCRdb to between 2018 and 2020). Study-level background: The peptide stimulations were aimed at well-studied HLA-B-restricted epitopes as well as recently identified HLA-C-restricted CMV epitopes, whose presentation resists viral immunomodulation. Donor HLA type was relevant to the analysis, as public TCR beta signatures indicated carriage of CMV infection together with the matching HLA type. The investigation overall reported the following: The ex vivo response was dominated by HLA-C-restricted CMV-specific TCR beta clonotypes, which also provided the single most frequent clonotype in two of eight donors. Carriers of CMV infection plus the relevant HLA type were discriminated by the cumulative frequency of public TCR beta family members in the study cohort and in an independent approximately 400-donor cohort.

This sample was sequenced with an Illumina HiSeq 1500. TCRdb handled the public reads itself, with Q25 trimming in fastp and clone calling in MiXCR, and kept productive beta chains. Each entry is one CDR3 protein sequence, shown with its most common DNA and genes. The sample includes under 850,000 distinct CDR3 sequences, with 30% to 40% observed a single time. The ten largest clones take up 18% of the sample. To note about this clonotype: Its target antigen remains unknown. No much larger clonotype is one base removed from it; base qualities were not supplied.

The treatment or condition label on this specimen signifies: in vitro stimulation with specific CMV peptide epitopes to enrich CMV-specific T cells. CDR1 and CDR2, looked up from the germline V gene (reference sequence), are LNHDA and SQIVND. The CDR3 measures 14 amino acids from cysteine to phenylalanine. Of all the DNA, just the CDR3 is kept, 42 bases in frame from base 1. Trimming removed 3 bases from V and 3 bases from J, leaving 10 bases between the germline ends. The sequencing here drew on cultured PBMCs, taken from culture after CMV antigen stimulation. The sequence came from a human donor in good health (CMV status not recorded). Some clones in this sample may be carry-over from other donors' samples. This receptor chain uses TRBV19 and TRBJ2-3; the D gene could be either TRBD1 or TRBD2, each agreeing at 6 bases. The CDR3 protein is CASSIKGGTDTQYF. The DNA is TGTGCCAGTAGTATTAAAGGGGGGACAGATACGCAGTATTTT. Outside the CDR3, residues come from the reference TRBV19 and TRBJ2-3 proteins, so the full variable domain is: DGGITQSPKYLFRKEGQNVTLSCEQNLNHDAMYWYRQDPGQGLRLIYYSQIVNDFQKGDIAEGYSVSREKKESFPLTVTSAQKNPTAFYLCASSIKGGTDTQYFGPGTRLTVL.